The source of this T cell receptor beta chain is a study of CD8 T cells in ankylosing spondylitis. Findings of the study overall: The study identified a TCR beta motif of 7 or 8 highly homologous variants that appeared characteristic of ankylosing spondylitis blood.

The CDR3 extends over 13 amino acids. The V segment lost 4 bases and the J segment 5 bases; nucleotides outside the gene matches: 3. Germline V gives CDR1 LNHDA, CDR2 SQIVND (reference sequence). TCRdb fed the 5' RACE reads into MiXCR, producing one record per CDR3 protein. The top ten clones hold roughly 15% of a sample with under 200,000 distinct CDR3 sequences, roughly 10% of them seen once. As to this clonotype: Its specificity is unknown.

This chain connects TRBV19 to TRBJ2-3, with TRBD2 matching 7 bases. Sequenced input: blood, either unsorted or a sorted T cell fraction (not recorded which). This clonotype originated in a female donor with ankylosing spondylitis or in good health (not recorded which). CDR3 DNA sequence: TGTGCCAGTAGTAAGCGGGGCGAAGATACGCAGTATTTT. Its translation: CASSKRGEDTQYF.